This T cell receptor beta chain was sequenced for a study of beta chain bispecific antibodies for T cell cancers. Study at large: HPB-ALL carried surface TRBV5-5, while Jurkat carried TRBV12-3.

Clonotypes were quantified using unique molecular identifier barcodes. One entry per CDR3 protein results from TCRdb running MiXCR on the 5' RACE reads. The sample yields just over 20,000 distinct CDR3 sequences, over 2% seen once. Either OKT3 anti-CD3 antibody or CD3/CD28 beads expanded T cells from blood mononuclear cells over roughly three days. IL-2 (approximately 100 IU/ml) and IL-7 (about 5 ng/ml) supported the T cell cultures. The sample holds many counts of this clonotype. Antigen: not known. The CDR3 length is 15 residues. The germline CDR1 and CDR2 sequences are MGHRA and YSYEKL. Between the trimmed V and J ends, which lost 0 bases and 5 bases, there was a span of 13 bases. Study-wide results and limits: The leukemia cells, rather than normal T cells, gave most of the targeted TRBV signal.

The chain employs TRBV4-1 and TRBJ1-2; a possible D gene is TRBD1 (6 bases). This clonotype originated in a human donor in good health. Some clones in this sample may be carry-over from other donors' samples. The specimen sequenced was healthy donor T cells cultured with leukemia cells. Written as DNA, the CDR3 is TGCGCCAGCAGCCAAGATCGAGGAACAGGGTATGGCTACACCTTC. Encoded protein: CASSQDRGTGYGYTF.